These 8 T cell receptor beta chains share one sample of origin, sequenced in a study of T cells after yellow fever vaccination. TCRdb reprocessed the 5' RACE reads via MiXCR and lists one record per CDR3 protein. The sample contains under 550,000 distinct CDR3 sequences, 20% to 25% of which appear only once. Sequencing was performed on PBMCs, taken about 21 days after the first yellow fever vaccination. The receptor set was obtained from a man in his late teens or twenties who received the YFV17D yellow fever vaccine.

This clonotype appeared a few times. This chain links TRBV7-9 with TRBJ2-5; no clear D gene. The V gene lost 3 bases and the J gene lost 1 base, with 6 bases spanning the gap. CDR1 is SEHNR and CDR2 is FQNEAQ in the germline V gene (reference sequence). This CDR3 is 13 amino acids long. The CDR3 bases are TGTGCCAGCAGCTTCGCCCCCCAAGAGACCCAGTACTTC. Residues: CASSFAPQETQYF. Full variable domain (remainder filled in from reference TRBV7-9 and TRBJ2-5): DTGVSQNPRHKITKRGQNVTFRCDPISEHNRLYWYRQTLGQGPEFLTYFQNEAQLEKSRLLSDRFSAERPKGSFSTLEIQRTEQGDSAMYLCASSFAPQETQYFGPGTRLLVL.

This clonotype was detected a few times. The chain couples TRBV7-2 to TRBJ1-5, with a tentative D call TRBD1 (6 bases). CDR1 SGHTA and CDR2 FQGNSA come from the germline V gene. V was shortened by 0 bases and J by 6 bases, with 12 bases between the two germline ends. The CDR3 spans 15 residues. CDR3 amino acids: CASSLAPGAGQPQHF. The DNA for the CDR3 is TGTGCCAGCAGCTTAGCCCCGGGGGCGGGTCAGCCCCAGCATTTT.

This clonotype was observed a handful of times. V is TRBV11-2 and J is TRBJ2-7; unclear D gene. From germline, CDR1 is SGHAT and CDR2 FQNNGV. Trimming took off 1 base at V and 0 bases at J, with 7 bases between the two ends. There are 14 residues in the CDR3. The CDR3 nucleotides read TGTGCCAGCAGCTTAGCTCAGTCCTCCTACGAGCAGTACGTC. This translates into CASSLAQSSYEQYV.

V gene TRBV15 combines with J gene TRBJ2-1; D is undetermined. There are 13 residues in the CDR3. CDR1 is LNHNV and CDR2 is YYDKDF in the germline V gene (reference sequence). V was pared by 0 bases and J by 7 bases, with 7 bases between. The CDR3 reads CATSRDQGNEQFF. CDR3 DNA: TGTGCCACCAGCAGAGATCAAGGGAATGAGCAGTTCTTC.

This chain connects TRBV18 to TRBJ2-7, with D unclear. The CDR3 length is 15 residues. Germline lookup yields CDR1 KGHSH and CDR2 LQKENI. Trimming took 4 bases from V and 6 from J, leaving 19 bases between them. CDR3 protein: CASSLNGLIRREQYF. CDR3 bases: TGTGCCAGCTCACTTAACGGATTGATACGGCGCGAGCAGTACTTC.

This clonotype was observed many times. V and J are TRBV7-9 and TRBJ2-1; the D gene is possibly TRBD2 (6 bases). Trimming removed 6 bases at V and 4 bases at J, with 10 bases between. The CDR3 extends over 13 amino acids. The germline CDR1 and CDR2 sequences are SEHNR and FQNEAQ (reference sequence). The CDR3 DNA is TGTGCCAGCAGTCCGGAGGGGTACAATGAGCAGTTCTTC. The encoded protein is CASSPEGYNEQFF.

This clonotype was seen many times. CDR3: CASSLSRTYTDTQYF. Here the CDR3 DNA reads TGTGCCAGCAGTTTGAGCCGGACATACACAGATACGCAGTATTTT. The chain has TRBV6-2 or TRBV6-3 and TRBJ2-3, with D perhaps TRBD1 (5 bases). CDR3 size: 15 residues. Trimming removed 4 bases from V and 2 bases from J, with 13 bases in between. The germline V gene has CDR1 MNHEY and CDR2 SVGEGT.

This sequence joins TRBV5-1 and TRBJ2-7; 8 bases agree with TRBD2. The V and J ends lost 4 bases and 4 bases, in that order; junction bases with no gene match: 7. The germline gives CDR1 SGHRS, CDR2 YFSETQ. The CDR3 consists of 14 residues. In DNA form, the CDR3 reads TGCGCCAGCAGCGCTAGCGGGCTCACTTACGAGCAGTACTTC. Translated: CASSASGLTYEQYF. The whole variable domain, filled in from reference TRBV5-1 and TRBJ2-7, reads KAGVTQTPRYLIKTRGQQVTLSCSPISGHRSVSWYQQTPGQGLQFLFEYFSETQRNKGNFPGRFSGRQFSNSRSEMNVSTLELGDSALYLCASSASGLTYEQYFGPGTRLTVT.